The 28 T cell receptor beta chains below all came from one sample that was sequenced in a study of blood T cell repertoires in COVID-19. The assay was immunoSEQ multiplex PCR, and TCRdb's table has in-frame clones only and misses some. The data contain roughly 59,000 clones, around four fifths of them singletons. Sequencing used peripheral blood. These receptors came from a woman older than 75 with acute or convalescent COVID-19.

This clone has only one observation. The rearrangement links TRBV4-2 to TRBJ2-2; no reliable D call. The V and J ends lost 0 bases and 4 bases respectively, with 12 bases between them. This CDR3 comprises 16 residues. Germline CDR1 and CDR2: LGHNA and YNFKEQ. The CDR3 DNA sequence: TGTGCCAGCAGCCAAGATTTGGCTAGTGGCACCGGGGAGCTGTTTTTT. It is translated as CASSQDLASGTGELFF.

CDR3 residues: CASSLTQQNEQFF. The CDR3 region has the DNA TGTGCCAGCAGCCTTACCCAACAGAATGAGCAGTTCTTC. The genes are TRBV7-9 and TRBJ2-1; D is unresolved. Germline V gene data show CDR1 as SEHNR and CDR2 as FQNEAQ (reference sequence). Trimming took off 5 bases at V and 7 bases at J, with 12 bases between the two ends. The CDR3 extends over 13 amino acids.

V is TRBV5-8 and J is TRBJ1-5; 8 nucleotides align to TRBD1. The V and J ends lost 6 bases and 5 bases, in that order; junction bases with no gene match: 7. Germline V CDR1 and CDR2: SGHTS, YDEGEE. This CDR3 has 14 amino acids. CDR3: CASNSGQGYQPQHF. The CDR3 bases are TGTGCCAGCAACTCCGGACAGGGTTATCAGCCCCAGCATTTT.

This clone was observed once. V gene TRBV11-2 combines with J gene TRBJ2-1, with D perhaps matching TRBD2 (7 bases). In germline, CDR1 is SGHAT, CDR2 FQNNGV. CDR3 length: 14 residues. The V gene lost 10 bases and the J gene lost 6 bases, with 19 bases spanning the gap. The CDR3 DNA reads as TGTGCCACCCTTCCGGGGGGCTCCATCAATGAGCAGTTCTTC. It encodes CATLPGGSINEQFF.

The genes are TRBV5-1 and TRBJ2-5, with 7 bases fitting TRBD1. V lost 4 bases and J lost 4; bases outside the gene matches: 7. The CDR3 totals 14 residues. Germline V CDR1 and CDR2: SGHRS, YFSETQ. The CDR3, as DNA: TGCGCCAGCAGCCCAACAGGGGTGGGAGAGACCCAGTACTTC. Protein product: CASSPTGVGETQYF.

Only a few counts were recorded for this clone. The genes are TRBV7-2 and TRBJ2-5; D is possibly TRBD2 (6 bases). The CDR3 runs to 14 residues. Germline V gene lookup returns CDR1 SGHTA and CDR2 FQGNSA. Between the trimmed V and J ends, which lost 3 bases and 4 bases, there was a span of 12 bases. This CDR3 reads CASSFGWGVETQYF. CDR3 DNA: TGTGCCAGCAGCTTCGGGTGGGGGGTAGAGACCCAGTACTTC. Supplemented by reference TRBV7-2 and TRBJ2-5, the full variable domain reads GAGVSQSPSNKVTEKGKDVELRCDPISGHTALYWYRQSLGQGLEFLIYFQGNSAPDKSGLPSDRFSAERTGGSVSTLTIQRTQQEDSAVYLCASSFGWGVETQYFGPGTRLLVL.

The chain carries TRBV5-1 and TRBJ1-2; possibly TRBD1 for D (5 bases). CDR3 length: 13 amino acids. V was shortened by 2 bases and J by 3 bases, with 8 bases between the two germline ends. Germline CDR1 SGHRS, CDR2 YFSETQ. CDR3 DNA: TGCGCCAGCAGCTTCGGCAGGGACTATGGCTACACCTTC. The encoded protein is CASSFGRDYGYTF. The full variable domain, completed using reference TRBV5-1 and TRBJ1-2, is KAGVTQTPRYLIKTRGQQVTLSCSPISGHRSVSWYQQTPGQGLQFLFEYFSETQRNKGNFPGRFSGRQFSNSRSEMNVSTLELGDSALYLCASSFGRDYGYTFGSGTRLTVV.

The V call is TRBV7-2, the J call TRBJ1-2; tentative D call: TRBD1 (6 bases). Germline lookup yields CDR1 SGHTA and CDR2 FQGNSA. This CDR3 has 15 residues. V dropped 5 bases and J dropped 4 bases, with 17 bases sitting between them. The CDR3 is CASSPGQLVGYGYTF. CDR3 nucleotide sequence: TGTGCCAGCAGCCCAGGACAGCTCGTGGGCTATGGCTACACCTTC.

The chain joins TRBV29-1 to TRBJ2-7, with 7 bases matching TRBD2. Germline V gives CDR1 SQVTM, CDR2 ANQGSEA. The CDR3 length is 13 residues. J gave up 4 bases and V 6 bases, and 9 bases lay outside the gene matches. The chain's CDR3 is CSVGEGRAYEQYF. For the CDR3, the DNA is TGCAGCGTGGGGGAGGGACGAGCATACGAGCAGTACTTC.

The V call is TRBV6-1, the J call TRBJ2-1; 11 bases agree with TRBD2. V lost 0 bases, J lost 12 bases, and 10 bases stayed unmatched. This CDR3 spans 16 amino acids. Germline CDR1 MNHNS, CDR2 SASEGT. CDR3 coding DNA: TGTGCCAGCAGTGAAGCGCGGCTAGCGGGAGGCCATGGGCAGTTCTTC. Encoded protein: CASSEARLAGGHGQFF.

V and J are TRBV28 and TRBJ1-2, with 8 bases aligning to TRBD1. CDR1 MDHEN and CDR2 SYDVKM come from the germline V gene. The V gene end was trimmed by 2 bases and the J gene end by 5 bases; junction bases not matched to a gene: 4. The CDR3 is 14 amino acids. CDR3 amino acids: CASSLGTGGYGYTF. The CDR3 DNA is TGTGCCAGCAGTTTAGGTACAGGGGGTTATGGCTACACCTTC.

The chain uses TRBV7-8 and TRBJ1-1; the D is unclear. CDR1 is SGHVS and CDR2 is FQNEAQ in the germline V gene. The V end lost 5 bases, the J end lost 3 bases, and 10 bases lay between the germline ends. The CDR3 totals 13 residues. The CDR3 spells CASSAKRDTEAFF. For the CDR3, the DNA is TGTGCCAGCAGCGCCAAGCGTGACACTGAAGCTTTCTTT.

V and J are TRBV9 and TRBJ2-1; TRBD2 aligns across 13 bases. This CDR3 contains 18 residues. V was pared by 3 bases and J by 0 bases, with 6 bases of the junction left unmatched. Germline assignment: CDR1 SGDLS and CDR2 YYNGEE. The CDR3, as DNA: TGTGCCAGCAGCGCGGGACTAGCGGGACAAACCTCCTACAATGAGCAGTTCTTC. This codes for CASSAGLAGQTSYNEQFF.

In its sample, this clone was seen a few times. The chain uses TRBV27 and TRBJ2-7, with 8 nucleotides matching TRBD2. Unmatched junction bases numbered 9, after V lost 2 bases and J lost 0 bases. Germline CDR1 is MNHEY and CDR2 is SMNVEV (reference sequence). This CDR3 is 17 amino acids long. Here the CDR3 reads CASSLHLRGGSSYEQYF. CDR3 coding DNA: TGTGCCAGCAGTTTACATTTGCGCGGGGGGAGCTCCTACGAGCAGTACTTC.

The gene calls are TRBV18 and TRBJ2-7; 8 nucleotides align to TRBD1. After removal of 8 bases from V and 1 base from J, the junction contained 7 bases not matched to a gene. Germline assignment: CDR1 KGHSH and CDR2 LQKENI. CDR3 length equals 14 residues. CDR3 protein: CASQQGENSYEQYF. The CDR3 DNA reads TGTGCCAGCCAACAGGGGGAAAATTCCTACGAGCAGTACTTC.

Only one count was recorded for this clone. The genes are TRBV27 and TRBJ2-5, with D maybe TRBD2 (6 bases). CDR3 length: 14 residues. CDR1 and CDR2 (germline): MNHEY, SMNVEV (reference sequence). V was trimmed by 5 bases and J by 3 bases, leaving 13 bases between them. Here the CDR3 reads CASSIGLYEETQYF. The CDR3 coding sequence is TGTGCCAGCAGTATAGGACTATACGAAGAGACCCAGTACTTC.

The rearrangement links TRBV19 to TRBJ1-1; the D gene is possibly TRBD1 (5 bases). The CDR3 has 14 residues. Looked up from germline, CDR1 is LNHDA and CDR2 is SQIVND (reference sequence). V gave up 3 bases and J gave up 1 base, with 9 bases separating them. The CDR3 is CASSIQTANTEAFF. CDR3 nucleotide sequence: TGTGCCAGTAGTATTCAGACAGCGAACACTGAAGCTTTCTTT.

The chain recombines TRBV9 with TRBJ1-2, with 9 positions matching TRBD1. CDR3 length equals 14 residues. Unmatched junction bases numbered 3, after V lost 0 bases and J lost 6 bases. Germline loops: CDR1 SGDLS, CDR2 YYNGEE. As DNA, the CDR3 is TGTGCCAGCAGCGTAGTGACAGGGGGAGATGGCTACACCTTC. It specifies CASSVVTGGDGYTF.

The CDR3 here is CASSLGGEADNSPLHF. For the CDR3, the DNA is TGTGCCAGCAGCTTGGGTGGGGAGGCGGATAATTCACCCCTCCACTTT. The J gene is TRBJ1-6, the V gene TRBV5-6, with D hard to call. Germline CDR1 and CDR2: SGHDT and YYEEEE. V lost 0 bases and J lost 5, with 12 bases in between. This CDR3 is 16 amino acids long.

V and J are TRBV11-2 and TRBJ2-1; D perhaps matches TRBD2 (6 bases). This CDR3 is built from 14 residues. Germline loops: CDR1 SGHAT, CDR2 FQNNGV. The V end lost 8 bases, the J end lost 8 bases, and 19 bases lay between the germline ends. Written as DNA, the CDR3 is TGTGCCAGCGGACCCATGGGGGGAATGGATGAGCAGTTCTTC. It codes for CASGPMGGMDEQFF.

The rearrangement links TRBV30 to TRBJ2-5, with 10 bases aligning to TRBD2. J was trimmed by 4 bases and V by 0 bases; bases with no gene match: 14. CDR3 length: 18 residues. Germline assignment: CDR1 GTSNPN and CDR2 SVGIG (reference sequence). CDR3 loop: CAWSVRWTKREGRETQYF. The CDR3 region has the DNA TGTGCCTGGAGTGTGAGGTGGACTAAGCGGGAGGGCCGAGAGACCCAGTACTTC. Full variable domain (missing parts from reference TRBV30 and TRBJ2-5): SQTIHQWPATLVQPVGSPLSLECTVEGTSNPNLYWYRQAAGRGLQLLFYSVGIGQISSEVPQNLSASRPQDRQFILSSKKLLLSDSGFYLCAWSVRWTKREGRETQYFGPGTRLLVL.

This clone appeared a few times. The rearrangement joins TRBV6-5 to TRBJ1-1, with D perhaps matching TRBD1 (5 bases). Per germline, CDR1 MNHEY and CDR2 SVGAGI. V was cut by 8 bases and J by 0 bases, with 16 bases left in between. The CDR3 loop spans 15 amino acids. The CDR3 DNA follows: TGTGCCAGCGTCAGGACATCGGCATTGAACACTGAAGCTTTCTTT. Protein: CASVRTSALNTEAFF.

The chain recombines TRBV18 with TRBJ2-5, with TRBD2 matching 8 bases. Trimming at V came to 5 bases and at J to 2 bases, leaving 7 bases not matched to a gene. This CDR3 region has 15 residues. The germline CDR1 and CDR2 sequences are KGHSH and LQKENI. The CDR3 sequence is CASSSFLAGQETQYF. In nucleotides, the CDR3 is TGTGCCAGCTCATCCTTCCTAGCGGGTCAAGAGACCCAGTACTTC.

V gene TRBV7-9 combines with J gene TRBJ2-7; maybe TRBD1 (5 bases). The CDR3 extends over 15 amino acids. V shed 3 bases and J shed 4 bases, with 16 bases lying between them. In germline, CDR1 is SEHNR, CDR2 FQNEAQ (reference sequence). CDR3 loop: CASSFPGRAWYEQYF. As DNA, the CDR3 is TGTGCCAGCAGCTTCCCGGGCAGGGCTTGGTACGAGCAGTACTTC.

In its sample, this clone was seen a few times. The rearrangement links TRBV10-3 to TRBJ2-3; 15 positions match TRBD2. Trimming cost V 10 bases and J 5 bases; bases outside gene matches: 1. The CDR3 is 13 residues long. Per the germline V gene, CDR1 is ENHRY and CDR2 is SYGVKD. The DNA of the CDR3 is TGTGCCACGGGACTAGCGGGGGGAGATACGCAGTATTTT. This sequence encodes CATGLAGGDTQYF.

CDR3 in amino acids: CACFDRASSGNTIYF. DNA for the CDR3: TGTGCCTGCTTTGACAGGGCCTCCTCTGGAAACACCATATATTTT. This rearrangement joins TRBV30 to TRBJ1-3; TRBD1 matches 7 bases. The CDR3 extends over 15 amino acids. V gave up 6 bases and J gave up 0 bases; unmatched junction bases: 8. Germline-derived CDR1 and CDR2 are GTSNPN and SVGIG (reference sequence).

This rearrangement joins TRBV21-1 to TRBJ2-7; the DNA was not used to check the table's D call, TRBD1. TRBV21-1 is classified as a pseudogene. The CDR3 consists of 12 residues. DNA of the CDR3: TGTGCCAGCAACCACAGGTCCTACGAGCAGTACTTC. Its translation is CASNHRSYEQYF.

V and J are TRBV25-1 and TRBJ2-1; 7 bases map to TRBD1. The CDR3 covers 15 residues. Germline CDR1 and CDR2: MGHDK and SYGVNS. The trim removed 4 bases at V and 5 bases at J, leaving 8 bases unmatched. Here the CDR3 reads CASSAGQIYHNEQFF. For the CDR3, the DNA is TGTGCCAGCAGTGCGGGACAGATTTACCACAATGAGCAGTTCTTC.